The clone carrying this TCR beta chain was detected a few times. This sample was included in a study of T cells after yellow fever vaccination. With 2 bases clipped from V and 4 bases from J, the junction kept 2 bases outside the gene matches. The CDR3 loop spans 15 amino acids. Germline-derived CDR1 and CDR2 are MGHRA and YSYEKL. MiXCR, run by TCRdb on the 5' RACE reads, gives a single entry per CDR3 protein. The sample consists of about 170,000 distinct CDR3 sequences, around 10% of them appearing once. The receptor was derived from a young man who received the YFV17D yellow fever vaccine. The starting material was CD8+ T cells sorted from PBMCs, obtained 15 days after the yellow fever booster vaccination. The V call is TRBV4-1, the J call TRBJ2-3, with TRBD1 matching over 11 bases. The CDR3 DNA reads TGCGCCAGCAGCCAACGGACAGGGGGCGCAGATACGCAGTATTTT. This encodes CASSQRTGGADTQYF.